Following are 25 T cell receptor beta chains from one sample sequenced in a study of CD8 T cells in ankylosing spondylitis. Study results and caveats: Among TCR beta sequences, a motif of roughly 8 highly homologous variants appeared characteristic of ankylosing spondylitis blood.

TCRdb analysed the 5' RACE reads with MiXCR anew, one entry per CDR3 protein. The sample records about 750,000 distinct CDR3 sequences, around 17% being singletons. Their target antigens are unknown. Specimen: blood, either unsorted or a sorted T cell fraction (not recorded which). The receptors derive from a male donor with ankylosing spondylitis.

CDR3 nucleotides: TGCAGTGCCAGGGGTAGGCAGGGCGAAGCTTTCTTT. Amino acid sequence: CSARGRQGEAFF. This sequence joins TRBV20-1 and TRBJ1-1; D possibly corresponds to TRBD1 (6 bases). The CDR3 runs 12 residues. V gave up 6 bases and J gave up 8 bases, with 16 bases separating them. In germline, CDR1 is DFQATT, CDR2 SNEGSKA (reference sequence).

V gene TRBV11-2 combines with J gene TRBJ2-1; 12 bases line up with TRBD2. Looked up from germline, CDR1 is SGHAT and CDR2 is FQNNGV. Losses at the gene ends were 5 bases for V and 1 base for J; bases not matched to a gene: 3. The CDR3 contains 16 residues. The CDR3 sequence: CASSRTSGKSYNEQFF. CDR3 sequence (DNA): TGTGCCAGCAGCAGGACTAGCGGGAAGTCCTACAATGAGCAGTTCTTC. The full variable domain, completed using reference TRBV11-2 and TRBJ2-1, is EAGVAQSPRYKIIEKRQSVAFWCNPISGHATLYWYQQILGQGPKLLIQFQNNGVVDDSQLPKDRFSAERLKGVDSTLKIQPAKLEDSAVYLCASSRTSGKSYNEQFFGPGTRLTVL.

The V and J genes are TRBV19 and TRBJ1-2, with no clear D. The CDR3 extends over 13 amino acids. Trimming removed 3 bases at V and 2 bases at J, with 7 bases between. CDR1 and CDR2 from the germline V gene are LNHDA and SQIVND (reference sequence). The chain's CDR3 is CASSMTVNYGYTF. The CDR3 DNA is TGTGCCAGTAGTATGACGGTGAACTATGGCTACACCTTC. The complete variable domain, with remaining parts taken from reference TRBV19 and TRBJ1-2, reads DGGITQSPKYLFRKEGQNVTLSCEQNLNHDAMYWYRQDPGQGLRLIYYSQIVNDFQKGDIAEGYSVSREKKESFPLTVTSAQKNPTAFYLCASSMTVNYGYTFGSGTRLTVV.

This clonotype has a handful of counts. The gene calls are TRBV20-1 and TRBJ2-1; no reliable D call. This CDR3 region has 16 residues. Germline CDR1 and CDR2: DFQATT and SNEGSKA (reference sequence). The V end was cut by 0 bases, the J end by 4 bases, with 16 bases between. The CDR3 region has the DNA TGCAGTGCTAGAGAGTCGGCCAGTCCCGTTTACAATGAGCAGTTCTTC. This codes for CSARESASPVYNEQFF.

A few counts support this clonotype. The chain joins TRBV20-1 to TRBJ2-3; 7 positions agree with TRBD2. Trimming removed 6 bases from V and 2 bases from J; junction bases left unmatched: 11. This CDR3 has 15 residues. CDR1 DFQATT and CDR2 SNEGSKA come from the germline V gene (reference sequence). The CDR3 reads CSAPDSGRPTDTQYF. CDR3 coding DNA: TGCAGTGCCCCAGATTCCGGGAGGCCCACAGATACGCAGTATTTT.

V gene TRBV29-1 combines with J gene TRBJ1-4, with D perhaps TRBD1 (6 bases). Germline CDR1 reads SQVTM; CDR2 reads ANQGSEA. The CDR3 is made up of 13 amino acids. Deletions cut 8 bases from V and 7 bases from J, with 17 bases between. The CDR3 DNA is TGCAGCTTCAGAGGGGGGCAGGGTGAAAAACTGTTTTTT. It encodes CSFRGGQGEKLFF.

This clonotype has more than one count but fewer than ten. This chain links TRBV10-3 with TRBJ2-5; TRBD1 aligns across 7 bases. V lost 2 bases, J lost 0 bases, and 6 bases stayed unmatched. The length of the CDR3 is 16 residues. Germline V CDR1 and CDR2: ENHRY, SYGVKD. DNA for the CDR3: TGTGCCATCAGTGAGGGGGCAGGGGGTTACCAAGAGACCCAGTACTTC. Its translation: CAISEGAGGYQETQYF.

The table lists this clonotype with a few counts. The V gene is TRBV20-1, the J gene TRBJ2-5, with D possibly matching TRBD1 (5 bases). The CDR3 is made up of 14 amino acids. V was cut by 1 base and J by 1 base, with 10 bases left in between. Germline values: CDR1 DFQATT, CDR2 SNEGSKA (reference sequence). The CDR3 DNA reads TGCAGTGCTAGAGGGGGCCTATTCCAAGAGACCCAGTACTTC. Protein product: CSARGGLFQETQYF.

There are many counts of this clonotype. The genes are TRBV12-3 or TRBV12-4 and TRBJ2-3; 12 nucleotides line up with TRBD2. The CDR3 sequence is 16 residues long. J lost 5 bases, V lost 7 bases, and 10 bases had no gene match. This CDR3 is CASNHPTSGSLDTQYF. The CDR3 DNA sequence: TGTGCCAGCAACCACCCGACTAGCGGGAGTCTAGATACGCAGTATTTT.

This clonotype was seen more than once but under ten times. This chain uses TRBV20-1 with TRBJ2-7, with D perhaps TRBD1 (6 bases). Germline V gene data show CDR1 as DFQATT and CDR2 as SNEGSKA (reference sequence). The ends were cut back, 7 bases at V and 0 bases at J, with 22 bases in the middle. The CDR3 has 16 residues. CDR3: CSVETLQGTTSYEQYF. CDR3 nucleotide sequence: TGCAGTGTCGAGACCCTCCAGGGGACCACCTCCTACGAGCAGTACTTC.

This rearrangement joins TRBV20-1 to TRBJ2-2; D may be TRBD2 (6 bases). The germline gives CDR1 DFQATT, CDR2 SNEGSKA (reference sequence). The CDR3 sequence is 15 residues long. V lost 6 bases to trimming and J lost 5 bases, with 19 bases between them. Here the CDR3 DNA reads TGCAGTGCCTATAGTAGCGTAGGGAGGACCGGGGAGCTGTTTTTT. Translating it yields CSAYSSVGRTGELFF.

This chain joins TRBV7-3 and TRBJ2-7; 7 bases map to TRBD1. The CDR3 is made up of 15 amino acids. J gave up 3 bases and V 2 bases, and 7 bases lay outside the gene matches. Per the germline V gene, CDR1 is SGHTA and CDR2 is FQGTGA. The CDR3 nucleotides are TGTGCCAGCAGCTTACAGGCAGGGGGTGTCTACGAGCAGTACTTC. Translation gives CASSLQAGGVYEQYF.

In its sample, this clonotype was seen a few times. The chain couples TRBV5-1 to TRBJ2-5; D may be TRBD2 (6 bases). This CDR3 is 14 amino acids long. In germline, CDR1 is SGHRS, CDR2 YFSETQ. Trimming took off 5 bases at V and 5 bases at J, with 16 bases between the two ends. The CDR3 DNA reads TGCGCCAGCAGAAGCGGGCCCTCGGGGGAGACCCAGTACTTC. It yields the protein CASRSGPSGETQYF. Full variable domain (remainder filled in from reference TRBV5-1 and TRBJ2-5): KAGVTQTPRYLIKTRGQQVTLSCSPISGHRSVSWYQQTPGQGLQFLFEYFSETQRNKGNFPGRFSGRQFSNSRSEMNVSTLELGDSALYLCASRSGPSGETQYFGPGTRLLVL.

The CDR3: CASLSGYQETQYF. CDR3 nucleotide sequence: TGTGCCAGCCTCAGCGGGTACCAAGAGACCCAGTACTTC. The V call is TRBV12-3 or TRBV12-4, the J call TRBJ2-5; possibly TRBD2 for D (6 bases). Trimming took off 8 bases at V and 0 bases at J, with 10 bases between the two ends. CDR3 length: 13 amino acids.

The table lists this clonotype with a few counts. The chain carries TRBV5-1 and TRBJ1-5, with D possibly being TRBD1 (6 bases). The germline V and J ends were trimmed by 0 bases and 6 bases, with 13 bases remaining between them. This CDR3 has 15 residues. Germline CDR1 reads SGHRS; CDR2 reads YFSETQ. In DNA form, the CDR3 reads TGCGCCAGCAGCTTGGATGGACAGCACTCTCAGCCCCAGCATTTT. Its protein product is CASSLDGQHSQPQHF.

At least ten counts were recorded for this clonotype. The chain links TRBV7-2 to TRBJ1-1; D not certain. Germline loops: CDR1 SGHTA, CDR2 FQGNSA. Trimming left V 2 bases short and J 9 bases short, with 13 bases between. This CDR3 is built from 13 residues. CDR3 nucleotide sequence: TGTGCCAGCAGCTTAAGTAGCCCTAGTCAAGCTTTCTTT. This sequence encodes CASSLSSPSQAFF. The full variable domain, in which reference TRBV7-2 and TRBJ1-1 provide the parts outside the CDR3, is GAGVSQSPSNKVTEKGKDVELRCDPISGHTALYWYRQSLGQGLEFLIYFQGNSAPDKSGLPSDRFSAERTGGSVSTLTIQRTQQEDSAVYLCASSLSSPSQAFFGQGTRLTVV.

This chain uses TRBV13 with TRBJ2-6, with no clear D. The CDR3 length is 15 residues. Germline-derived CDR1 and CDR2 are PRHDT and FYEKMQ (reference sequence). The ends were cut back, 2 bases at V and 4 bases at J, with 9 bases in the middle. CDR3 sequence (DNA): TGTGCCAGCAGCTTATGGGCCTCGGGGGCCAACGTCCTGACTTTC. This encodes CASSLWASGANVLTF. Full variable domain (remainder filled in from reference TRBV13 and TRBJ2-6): AAGVIQSPRHLIKEKRETATLKCYPIPRHDTVYWYQQGPGQDPQFLISFYEKMQSDKGSIPDRFSAQQFSDYHSELNMSSLELGDSALYFCASSLWASGANVLTFGAGSRLTVL.

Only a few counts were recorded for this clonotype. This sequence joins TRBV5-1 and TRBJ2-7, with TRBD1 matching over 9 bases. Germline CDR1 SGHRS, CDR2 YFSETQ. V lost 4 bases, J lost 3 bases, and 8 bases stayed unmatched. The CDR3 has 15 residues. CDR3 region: CASSLLGDRDYEQYF. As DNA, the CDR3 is TGCGCCAGCAGCCTCCTGGGGGACAGGGACTACGAGCAGTACTTC.

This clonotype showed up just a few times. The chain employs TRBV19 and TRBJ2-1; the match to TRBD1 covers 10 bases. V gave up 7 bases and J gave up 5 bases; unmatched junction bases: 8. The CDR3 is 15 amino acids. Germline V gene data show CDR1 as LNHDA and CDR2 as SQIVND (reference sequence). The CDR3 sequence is CASTLDRGRDNEQFF. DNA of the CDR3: TGTGCCAGTACCCTAGACAGGGGGCGCGACAATGAGCAGTTCTTC.

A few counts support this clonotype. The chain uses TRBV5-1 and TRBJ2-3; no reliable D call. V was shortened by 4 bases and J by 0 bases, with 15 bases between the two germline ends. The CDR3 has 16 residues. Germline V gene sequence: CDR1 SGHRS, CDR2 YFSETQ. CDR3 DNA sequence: TGCGCCAGCAGCGTTAACGCTCTGACTAGCACAGATACGCAGTATTTT. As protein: CASSVNALTSTDTQYF.

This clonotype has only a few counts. CDR3 protein: CASSLGGAYMNTEAFF. The CDR3 DNA reads TGTGCCAGCAGCTTGGGGGGGGCCTACATGAACACTGAAGCTTTCTTT. V is TRBV5-6 and J is TRBJ1-1; a weak D match, TRBD1 (6 bases). The V gene's germline CDR1 is SGHDT and CDR2 YYEEEE. The CDR3 runs to 16 residues. V was pared by 0 bases and J by 0 bases, with 12 bases between.

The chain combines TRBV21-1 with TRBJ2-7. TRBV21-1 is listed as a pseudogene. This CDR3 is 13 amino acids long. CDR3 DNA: TGTGCCAGCAGCCGGTACCAGGCCCTAGAGCAGTACTTC. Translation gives CASSRYQALEQYF.

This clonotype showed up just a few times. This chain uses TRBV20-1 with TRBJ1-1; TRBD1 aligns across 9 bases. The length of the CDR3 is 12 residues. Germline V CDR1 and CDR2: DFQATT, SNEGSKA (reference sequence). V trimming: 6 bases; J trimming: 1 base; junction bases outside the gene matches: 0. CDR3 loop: CSATGGNTEAFF. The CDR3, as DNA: TGCAGTGCGACAGGGGGGAACACTGAAGCTTTCTTT.

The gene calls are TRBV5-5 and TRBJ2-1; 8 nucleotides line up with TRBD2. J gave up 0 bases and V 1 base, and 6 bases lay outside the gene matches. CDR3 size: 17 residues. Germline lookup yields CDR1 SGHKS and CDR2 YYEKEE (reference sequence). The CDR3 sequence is CASSLKLADLSYNEQFF. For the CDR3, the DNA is TGTGCCAGCAGCTTGAAACTAGCGGACCTCTCCTACAATGAGCAGTTCTTC.

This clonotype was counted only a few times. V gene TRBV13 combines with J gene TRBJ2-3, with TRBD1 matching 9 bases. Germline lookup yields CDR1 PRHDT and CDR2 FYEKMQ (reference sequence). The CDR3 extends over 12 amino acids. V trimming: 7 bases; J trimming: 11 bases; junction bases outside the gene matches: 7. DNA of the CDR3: TGTGCCAGCACCCCTCGACAGGGGGAGCAGTATTTT. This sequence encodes CASTPRQGEQYF.